This TCR beta chain was profiled in a study of T-cell memory formation after mild COVID-19. Study details: TCR clusters largely stayed donor specific.

General study results and limits: The study detected some responding clones in pre-infection memory, suggesting cross-reactive memory joined. Contracting clones from day 15 to 85 had balanced CD4/CD8; later expanders favoured CD4+. Among CD4+ contracting clones, most were CM and EM, and CD8+ ones EMRA.

This clonotype occurred a few times. Antigen: not known. TCRdb processed the 5' RACE reads anew with MiXCR; each CDR3 protein has one entry. The profile shows more than 110,000 distinct CDR3 sequences, about 25% of them singletons. The TCR was taken from an adult woman who had mild COVID-19 (a few samples of this study predate the infection). Cell type and time point are not known. Material for sequencing was PBMCs or a T cell subset sorted from them (not recorded which).

In DNA form, the CDR3 reads TGTGCCAGCAGCTTGGAAGCGGGGGTTCACAATGAGCAGTTCTTC. Encoded protein: CASSLEAGVHNEQFF. The chain recombines TRBV5-4 with TRBJ2-1; TRBD2 aligns across 8 bases. This CDR3 spans 15 amino acids. After removal of 0 bases from V and 5 bases from J, the junction contained 4 bases not matched to a gene. Germline values: CDR1 SGHNT, CDR2 YYREEE (reference sequence).